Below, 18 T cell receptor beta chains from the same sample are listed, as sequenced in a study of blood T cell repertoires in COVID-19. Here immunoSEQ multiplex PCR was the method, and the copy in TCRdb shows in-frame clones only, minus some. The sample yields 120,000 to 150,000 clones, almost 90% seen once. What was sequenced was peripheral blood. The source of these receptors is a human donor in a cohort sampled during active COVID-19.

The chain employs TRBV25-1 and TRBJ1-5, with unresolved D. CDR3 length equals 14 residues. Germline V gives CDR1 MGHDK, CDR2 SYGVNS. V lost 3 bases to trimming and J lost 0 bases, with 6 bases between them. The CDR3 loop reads CASSDVYSNQPQHF. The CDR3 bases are TGTGCCAGCAGTGACGTTTATAGCAATCAGCCCCAGCATTTT.

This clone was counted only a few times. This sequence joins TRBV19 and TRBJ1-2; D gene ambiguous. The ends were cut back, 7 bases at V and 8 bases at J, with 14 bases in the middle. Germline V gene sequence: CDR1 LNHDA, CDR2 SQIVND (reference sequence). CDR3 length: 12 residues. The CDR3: CASTRAGSGYTF. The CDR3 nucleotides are TGTGCCAGTACTAGGGCGGGGAGCGGCTACACCTTC.

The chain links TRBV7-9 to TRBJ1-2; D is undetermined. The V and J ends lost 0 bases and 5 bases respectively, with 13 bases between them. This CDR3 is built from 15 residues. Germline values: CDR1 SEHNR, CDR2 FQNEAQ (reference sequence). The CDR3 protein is CASSLAGWETYGYTF. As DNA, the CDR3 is TGTGCCAGCAGCTTAGCGGGGTGGGAGACTTATGGCTACACCTTC.

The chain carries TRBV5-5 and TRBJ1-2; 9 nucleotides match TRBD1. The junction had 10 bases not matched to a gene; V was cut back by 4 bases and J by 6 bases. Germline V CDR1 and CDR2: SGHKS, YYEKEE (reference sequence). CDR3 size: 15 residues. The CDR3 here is CASSILTGGEDGYTF. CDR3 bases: TGTGCCAGCAGCATACTAACAGGGGGCGAGGATGGCTACACCTTC.

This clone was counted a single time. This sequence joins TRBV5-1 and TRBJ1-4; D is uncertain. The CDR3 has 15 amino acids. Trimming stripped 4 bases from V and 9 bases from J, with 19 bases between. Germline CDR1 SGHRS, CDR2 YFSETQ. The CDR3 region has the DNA TGCGCCAGCAGCCCTCGTGAGGGCGTCGAGCAAAAACTGTTTTTT. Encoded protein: CASSPREGVEQKLFF. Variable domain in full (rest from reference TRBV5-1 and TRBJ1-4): KAGVTQTPRYLIKTRGQQVTLSCSPISGHRSVSWYQQTPGQGLQFLFEYFSETQRNKGNFPGRFSGRQFSNSRSEMNVSTLELGDSALYLCASSPREGVEQKLFFGSGTQLSVL.

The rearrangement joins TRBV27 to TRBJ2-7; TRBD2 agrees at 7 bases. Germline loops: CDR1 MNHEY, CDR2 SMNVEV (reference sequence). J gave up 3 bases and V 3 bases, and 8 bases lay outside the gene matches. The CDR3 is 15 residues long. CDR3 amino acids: CASSFSGGGNYEQYF. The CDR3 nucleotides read TGTGCCAGCAGTTTCTCTGGGGGGGGGAACTACGAGCAGTACTTC.

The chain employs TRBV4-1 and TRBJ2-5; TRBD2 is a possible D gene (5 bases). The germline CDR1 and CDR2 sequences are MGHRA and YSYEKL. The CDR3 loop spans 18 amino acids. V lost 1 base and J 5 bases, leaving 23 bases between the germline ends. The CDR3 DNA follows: TGCGCCAGCAGCCAAGCAGGAACCGGACTCCTTTTGGGCGAGACCCAGTACTTC. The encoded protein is CASSQAGTGLLLGETQYF.

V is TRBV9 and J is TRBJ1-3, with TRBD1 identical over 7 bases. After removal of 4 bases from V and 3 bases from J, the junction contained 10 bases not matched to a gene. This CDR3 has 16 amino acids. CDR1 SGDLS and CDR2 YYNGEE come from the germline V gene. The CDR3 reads CASSPRTGIFGNTIYF. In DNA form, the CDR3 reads TGTGCCAGCAGCCCACGGACAGGAATATTTGGAAACACCATATATTTT. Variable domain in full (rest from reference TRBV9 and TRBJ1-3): DSGVTQTPKHLITATGQRVTLRCSPRSGDLSVYWYQQSLDQGLQFLIQYYNGEERAKGNILERFSAQQFPDLHSELNLSSLELGDSALYFCASSPRTGIFGNTIYFGEGSWLTVV.

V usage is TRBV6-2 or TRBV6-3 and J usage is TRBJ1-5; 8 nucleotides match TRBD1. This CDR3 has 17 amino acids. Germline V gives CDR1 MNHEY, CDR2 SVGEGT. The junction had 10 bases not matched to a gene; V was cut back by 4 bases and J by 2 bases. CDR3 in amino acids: CASSSQGAVGGNQPQHF. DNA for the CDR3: TGTGCCAGCAGTTCTCAGGGGGCGGTGGGTGGCAATCAGCCCCAGCATTTT.

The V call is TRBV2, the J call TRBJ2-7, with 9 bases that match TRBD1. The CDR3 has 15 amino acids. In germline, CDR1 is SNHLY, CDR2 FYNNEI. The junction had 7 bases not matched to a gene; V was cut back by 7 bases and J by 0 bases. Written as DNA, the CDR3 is TGTGCCAGCATGCTGGACAGGGGCTTCTCCTACGAGCAGTACTTC. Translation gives CASMLDRGFSYEQYF. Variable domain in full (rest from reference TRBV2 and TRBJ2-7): EPEVTQTPSHQVTQMGQEVILRCVPISNHLYFYWYRQILGQKVEFLVSFYNNEISEKSEIFDDQFSVERPDGSNFTLKIRSTKLEDSAMYFCASMLDRGFSYEQYFGPGTRLTVT.

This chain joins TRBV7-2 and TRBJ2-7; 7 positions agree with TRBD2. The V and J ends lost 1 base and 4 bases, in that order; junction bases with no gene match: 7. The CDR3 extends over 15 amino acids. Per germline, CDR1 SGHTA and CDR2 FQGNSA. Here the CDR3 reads CASSLEGGRSYEQYF. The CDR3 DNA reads TGTGCCAGCAGCTTAGAGGGCGGGAGAAGTTACGAGCAGTACTTC.

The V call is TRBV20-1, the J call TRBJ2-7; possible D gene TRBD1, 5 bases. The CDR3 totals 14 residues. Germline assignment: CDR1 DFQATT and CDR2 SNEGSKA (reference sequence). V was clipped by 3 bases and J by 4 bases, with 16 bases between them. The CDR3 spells CSASDTPTVYEQYF. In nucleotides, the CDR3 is TGCAGTGCTAGTGATACTCCGACAGTTTACGAGCAGTACTTC.

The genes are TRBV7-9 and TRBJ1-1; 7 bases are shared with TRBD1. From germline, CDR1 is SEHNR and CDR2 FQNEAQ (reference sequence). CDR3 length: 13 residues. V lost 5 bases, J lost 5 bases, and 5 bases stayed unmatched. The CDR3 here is CASSLNRGTEAFF. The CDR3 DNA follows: TGTGCCAGCAGCCTCAACAGGGGTACTGAAGCTTTCTTT. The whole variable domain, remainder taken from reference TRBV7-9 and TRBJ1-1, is DTGVSQNPRHKITKRGQNVTFRCDPISEHNRLYWYRQTLGQGPEFLTYFQNEAQLEKSRLLSDRFSAERPKGSFSTLEIQRTEQGDSAMYLCASSLNRGTEAFFGQGTRLTVV.

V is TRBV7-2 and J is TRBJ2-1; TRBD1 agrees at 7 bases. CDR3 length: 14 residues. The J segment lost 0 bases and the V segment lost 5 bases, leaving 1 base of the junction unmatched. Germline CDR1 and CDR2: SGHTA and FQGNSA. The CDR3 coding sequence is TGTGCCAGCAGCGGGACAGCCTCCTACAATGAGCAGTTCTTC. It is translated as CASSGTASYNEQFF.

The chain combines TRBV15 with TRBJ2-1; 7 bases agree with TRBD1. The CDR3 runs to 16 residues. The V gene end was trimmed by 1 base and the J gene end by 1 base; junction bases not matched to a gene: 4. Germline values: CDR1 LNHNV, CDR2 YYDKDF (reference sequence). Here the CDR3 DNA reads TGTGCCACCAGCAGAGTGGGACAGAATTCCTACAATGAGCAGTTCTTC. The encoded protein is CATSRVGQNSYNEQFF.

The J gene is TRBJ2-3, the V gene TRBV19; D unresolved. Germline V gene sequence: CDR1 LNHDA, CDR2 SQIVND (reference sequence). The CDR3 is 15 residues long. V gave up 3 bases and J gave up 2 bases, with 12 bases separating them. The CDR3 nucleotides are TGTGCCAGTAGTATCCTTCGCGGTTACACAGATACGCAGTATTTT. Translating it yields CASSILRGYTDTQYF.

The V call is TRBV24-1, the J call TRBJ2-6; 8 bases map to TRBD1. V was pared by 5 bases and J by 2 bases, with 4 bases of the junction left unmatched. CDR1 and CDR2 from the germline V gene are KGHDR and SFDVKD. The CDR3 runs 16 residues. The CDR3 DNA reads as TGTGCCACCAGTGTTTCAGGGGGCGCTGGGGCCAACGTCCTGACTTTC. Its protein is CATSVSGGAGANVLTF.

The CDR3 protein is CASSYVGLAGVGQFF. CDR3 DNA: TGTGCCAGCAGTTATGTGGGACTAGCGGGAGTGGGGCAGTTCTTC. V usage is TRBV6-2 or TRBV6-3 and J usage is TRBJ2-1; 14 bases align to TRBD2. The CDR3 runs 15 residues. Germline V CDR1 and CDR2: MNHEY, SVGEGT. V was pared by 3 bases and J by 12 bases, with 7 bases of the junction left unmatched.